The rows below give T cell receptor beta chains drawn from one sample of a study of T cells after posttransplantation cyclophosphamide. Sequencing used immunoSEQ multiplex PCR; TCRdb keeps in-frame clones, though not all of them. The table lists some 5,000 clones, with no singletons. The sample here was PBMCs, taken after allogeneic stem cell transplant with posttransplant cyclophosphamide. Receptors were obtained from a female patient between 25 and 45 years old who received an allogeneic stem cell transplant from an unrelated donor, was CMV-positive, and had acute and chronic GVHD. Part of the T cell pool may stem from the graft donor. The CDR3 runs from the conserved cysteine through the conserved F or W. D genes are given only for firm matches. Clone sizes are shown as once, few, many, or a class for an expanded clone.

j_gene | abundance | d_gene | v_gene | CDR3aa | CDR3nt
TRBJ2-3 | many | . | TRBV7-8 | CASSLTGRQEDTQYF | TGTGCCAGCAGCTTGACAGGCAGGCAAGAAGATACGCAGTATTTT
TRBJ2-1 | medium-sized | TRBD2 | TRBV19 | CASSYSGTSYNEQFF | TGTGCCAGTAGTTACTCCGGGACTAGCTACAATGAGCAGTTCTTC
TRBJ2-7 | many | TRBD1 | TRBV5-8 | CASSPGQGYSNEQYF | TGTGCCAGCAGCCCGGGACAGGGGTATAGCAACGAGCAGTACTTC
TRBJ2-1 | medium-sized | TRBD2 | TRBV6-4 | CASSPTGTSGYNEQFF | TGTGCCAGCAGTCCAACCGGGACTAGCGGTTACAATGAGCAGTTCTTC
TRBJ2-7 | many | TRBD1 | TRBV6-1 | CASSSGQGLYEQYF | TGTGCCAGCAGCTCGGGACAGGGATTATACGAGCAGTACTTC
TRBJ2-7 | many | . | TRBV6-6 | CASSYLRRGKGEQYF | TGTGCCAGCAGTTACCTTAGGAGGGGTAAGGGCGAGCAGTACTTC
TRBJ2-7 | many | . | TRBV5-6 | CASSLGGDFYEQYF | TGTGCCAGCAGCTTGGGAGGAGACTTCTACGAGCAGTACTTC
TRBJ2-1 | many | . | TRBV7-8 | CASRQNNEQFF | TGTGCCAGCAGACAAAACAATGAGCAGTTCTTC
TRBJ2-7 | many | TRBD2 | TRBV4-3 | CASSQGVSGMSSYEQYF | TGCGCCAGCAGCCAAGGGGTTAGCGGGATGAGCTCCTACGAGCAGTACTTC
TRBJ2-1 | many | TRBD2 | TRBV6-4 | CASNESLAALSSYNEQFF | TGTGCCAGCAACGAGTCCCTAGCGGCTTTAAGCTCCTACAATGAGCAGTTCTTC
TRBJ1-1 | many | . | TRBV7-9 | CASSLISDTEAFF | TGTGCCAGCAGCTTGATCAGTGACACTGAAGCTTTCTTT
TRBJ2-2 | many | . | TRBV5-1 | CASSPEGARTGELFF | TGCGCCAGCAGCCCGGAGGGGGCGCGGACCGGGGAGCTGTTTTTT
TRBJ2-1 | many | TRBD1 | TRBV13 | CASSEDRDRRKQFF | TGTGCCAGCAGCGAAGATAGGGACAGACGTAAGCAGTTCTTC